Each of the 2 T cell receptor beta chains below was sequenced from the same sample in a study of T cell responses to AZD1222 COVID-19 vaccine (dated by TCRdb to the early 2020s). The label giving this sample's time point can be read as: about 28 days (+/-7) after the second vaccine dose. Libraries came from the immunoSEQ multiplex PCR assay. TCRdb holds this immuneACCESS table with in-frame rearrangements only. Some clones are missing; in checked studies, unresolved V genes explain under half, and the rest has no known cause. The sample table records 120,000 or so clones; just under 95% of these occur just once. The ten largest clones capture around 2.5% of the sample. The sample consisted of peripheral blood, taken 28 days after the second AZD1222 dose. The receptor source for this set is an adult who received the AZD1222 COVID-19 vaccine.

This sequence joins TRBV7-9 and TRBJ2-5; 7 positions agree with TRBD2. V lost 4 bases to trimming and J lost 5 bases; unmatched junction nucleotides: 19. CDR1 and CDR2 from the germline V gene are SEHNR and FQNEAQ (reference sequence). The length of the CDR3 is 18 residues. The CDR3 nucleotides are TGTGCCAGCAGCTCCCGAGTTACAGCGGGGACGGGTGTTGAGACCCAGTACTTC. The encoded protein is CASSSRVTAGTGVETQYF.

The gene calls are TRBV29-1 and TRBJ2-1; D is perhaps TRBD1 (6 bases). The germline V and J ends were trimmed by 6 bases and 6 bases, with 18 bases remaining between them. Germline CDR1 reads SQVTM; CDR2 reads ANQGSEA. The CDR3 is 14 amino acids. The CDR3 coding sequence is TGCAGCGTGACAGGTTCTCTCGGTGGCAATGAGCAGTTCTTC. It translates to CSVTGSLGGNEQFF.